This T cell receptor (beta chain) originates from a study of identifying expanded T cells in peripheral blood. Worth noting for this clone: Its specificity is unknown.

Whole-study findings and limits: Roughly 1.1 clones differed between technical replicates, versus 16.4 and 19 over time. Roughly two-week clone count variance significantly increased as total template count grew.

Data came from immunoSEQ multiplex PCR; TCRdb stores just in-frame clones and leaves some out. The sample contains more than 85,000 clones, 88% of which appear only once. Collection occurred without any documented infections or immune events in donors. V lost 4 bases and J lost 0, with 9 bases in between. Germline V lookup: CDR1 LGHNA, CDR2 YSLEER. This CDR3 spans 14 amino acids. The source material was blood. This receptor was identified in a person aged 18 to 69 in good health. This chain joins TRBV4-3 and TRBJ1-1; the D is unclear. CDR3 protein: CASSRHELNTEAFF. The CDR3 nucleotides are TGCGCCAGCAGCCGACATGAACTGAACACTGAAGCTTTCTTT.